The clone carrying this T cell receptor beta chain was detected only once. The source of the sample is a study of cytomegalovirus exposure and HLA in healthy donors. The PCR ran on 60 Vbeta and 13 Jbeta primers. Assay used: immunoSEQ multiplex PCR; TCRdb lists only in-frame clones, some missing. Here the sample spans about 190,000 clones, 65% to 85% being singletons. The V and J ends lost 10 bases and 7 bases, in that order; junction bases with no gene match: 15. CDR3 length: 15 amino acids. Germline V gene sequence: CDR1 SNHLY, CDR2 FYNNEI. This receptor was identified in a woman aged 18-29 years in good health and CMV-seronegative. The chain employs TRBV2 and TRBJ1-2; 10 bases line up with TRBD1. Sequencing was done on a sample of PBMCs. CDR3 sequence reads: CAIRPDRQGAGGYTF. The CDR3 nucleotides are TGTGCCATCAGACCGGACAGACAGGGGGCGGGTGGCTACACCTTC.